Sequencing of this TCR beta chain was carried out in a study of blood T cell repertoires in COVID-19. Comments on this clone: Other nucleotide sequences in the sample specify the same CDR3.

Repertoires were generated with immunoSEQ multiplex PCR, while TCRdb's copy carries only in-frame clones and drops some. There are about 160,000 clones in the sample; 85% to 90% occur only once, and around 0.6% lies in the top ten. Material: peripheral blood. The clonotype was recovered from a man aged 55 to 70 with COVID-19, enrolled during active disease.

The CDR3 region has the DNA TGTGCCAGCTCGCCGGACAGAGACCGGAACACCATATATTTT. It encodes CASSPDRDRNTIYF. V is TRBV18 and J is TRBJ1-3; D possibly corresponds to TRBD1 (6 bases). Germline CDR1 reads KGHSH; CDR2 reads LQKENI. Trimming removed 6 bases at V and 7 bases at J, with 16 bases between. This CDR3 comprises 14 residues. The full variable domain, rest sourced from reference TRBV18 and TRBJ1-3, is NAGVMQNPRHLVRRRGQEARLRCSPMKGHSHVYWYRQLPEEGLKFMVYLQKENIIDESGMPKERFSAEFPKEGPSILRIQQVVRGDSAAYFCASSPDRDRNTIYFGEGSWLTVV.